This is a list of T cell receptor beta chains from one sample in a study of CD8 T cells in Susac syndrome. TCRdb passed the immunoSEQ multiplex PCR reads through MiXCR, listing each CDR3 protein once. Of about 300,000 distinct CDR3 sequences listed, 85% are singletons. Material: CD8+ T cells from PBMCs. These receptors all come from a human donor with multiple sclerosis. Each CDR3 is given with its conserved first and last residue. The D gene is left open where the match is weak. Some rows mark clone size as missing; the rest say once, few, many or name a class of expanded clone.

>TRBV20-1|TRBJ1-5|NA|NA
TGCAGTGCGACCCCCTGGGACGGAAATCAGCCCCAGCATTTT
CSATPWDGNQPQHF
>TRBV27|TRBJ2-1|NA|NA
TGTGCCAGCAGTTTATCCGAAGGCAATGAGCAGTTCTTC
CASSLSEGNEQFF
>TRBV7-9|TRBJ1-1|NA|NA
TGTGCCAGCAGCCCGCTTGGCCCCGGATGGGAGAACACTGAAGCTTTCTTT
CASSPLGPGWENTEAFF
>TRBV9|TRBJ2-2|TRBD1|NA
TGTGCCAGCAGCGTGGCTGACAGGGCGAACACCGGGGAGCTGTTTTTT
CASSVADRANTGELFF
>TRBV3-1|TRBJ2-1|TRBD2|NA
TGTGCCAGCAGCCAACTCTATCGGAAAGCGGGGACCCCGGGACCTTCAAGTGAGCAGTTCTTC
CASSQLYRKAGTPGPSSEQFF
>TRBV20-1|TRBJ2-7|NA|NA
TGCAGTGCTAGAGACCCTTGGGGTGGGCTCGAGCAGTACTTC
CSARDPWGGLEQYF
>TRBV20-1|TRBJ2-7|NA|NA
TGCAGTGCTAGATACCGGAGGAGCTCCTACGAGCAGTACTTC
CSARYRRSSYEQYF
>TRBV27|TRBJ2-7|NA|NA
TGTGCCAGCAGTTTATCTAGCGCCGTCTACGAGCAGTACTTC
CASSLSSAVYEQYF
>TRBV19|TRBJ2-2|TRBD2|NA
TGTGCCAGTAGTCTCCTAGCGGGAGACGGCGGCACCGGGGAGCTGTTTTTT
CASSLLAGDGGTGELFF
>TRBV28|TRBJ2-7|TRBD2|NA
TGTGCCAGCAGCACGGGACTAGCGCCCTACGAGCAGTACTTC
CASSTGLAPYEQYF
>TRBV20-1|TRBJ2-1|TRBD2|NA
TGCAGAGTCAATCCTTCTAGCGGAAGCTCCTACAATGAGCAGTTCTTC
CRVNPSSGSSYNEQFF
>TRBV19|TRBJ2-7|TRBD1|NA
TGTGCCAGTAGTCCAGGGACAGGGGGCTTCGAGCAGTACTTC
CASSPGTGGFEQYF
>TRBV7-9|TRBJ2-1|NA|NA
TGTGCCAGCAGCGTCGGGGATCACAATGAGCAGTTCTTC
CASSVGDHNEQFF
>TRBV6-2/TRBV6-3|TRBJ2-3|NA|once
TGTGCCAGCAGTTACCAAGCAGTGGCGCAGTATTTT
CASSYQAVAQYF
>TRBV4-3|TRBJ2-1|TRBD2|NA
TGCGCCAGCAGCGGAATGCGAGGGACTAGCGGGAGAAATGAGCAGTTCTTC
CASSGMRGTSGRNEQFF
>TRBV27|TRBJ2-7|NA|NA
TGTGCCAGCAGTCCGCTAGCCTCCTCCTACGAGCAGTACTTC
CASSPLASSYEQYF
>TRBV11-2|TRBJ2-7|TRBD1|NA
TGTGCCAGCAGCTCAAACGGACAGGTAGCCTACGAGCAGTACTTC
CASSSNGQVAYEQYF
>TRBV5-5|TRBJ2-1|NA|NA
TGTGCCAGCAGCCCACCCGGGCACAATGAGCAGTTCTTC
CASSPPGHNEQFF
>TRBV7-8|TRBJ2-7|NA|NA
TGTGCCAGCAGCTTGAGGCGGGATACCTACGAGCAGTACTTC
CASSLRRDTYEQYF
>TRBV7-9|TRBJ1-5|NA|NA
TGTGCCAGCACCGGGCAGGGGTACGGCAATCAGCCCCAGCATTTT
CASTGQGYGNQPQHF
>TRBV9|TRBJ1-5|TRBD1|NA
TGTGCCAGCAGCGTAACCCCCCTTTGGGGACAGTCCAATCAGCCCCAGCATTTT
CASSVTPLWGQSNQPQHF
>TRBV7-3|TRBJ1-1|TRBD1|NA
TGTGCCAGCAGCTTAGGGACAGGAGTGGACACTGAAGCTTTCTTT
CASSLGTGVDTEAFF
>TRBV20-1|TRBJ2-7|NA|NA
TGCAGTGCACCGACCTTGCGCCCCTACGAGCAGTACTTC
CSAPTLRPYEQYF
>TRBV28|TRBJ1-2|TRBD1|NA
TGTGCCAGCAGAGTAGAACAGGGGGCTTGGTATGGCTACACCTTC
CASRVEQGAWYGYTF
>TRBV7-9|TRBJ2-7|NA|NA
TGTGCCAGCAGCTTAGTCCCCACAGCGGGCGAGCAGTACTTC
CASSLVPTAGEQYF
>TRBV21-1|TRBJ2-1|NA|once
TGTGCCAGCAGCAAATCCGACGTATGCTCCTACAATGAGCAGTTCTTC
CASSKSDVCSYNEQFF
>TRBV28|TRBJ2-3|TRBD2|NA
TGTGCCAGCTGCATCGCAGGACTAGCGGGATCCACAGATACGCAGTATTTT
CASCIAGLAGSTDTQYF
>TRBV12-3/TRBV12-4|TRBJ2-7|TRBD2|NA
TGTGCCAGCAGTTTAGATGGACTAGCGGGGGAGCAGTACTTC
CASSLDGLAGEQYF
>TRBV2|TRBJ2-1|TRBD2|NA
TGTGCCAGCAGTCCGGGACTAGCGGGATCCAATGAGCAGTTCTTC
CASSPGLAGSNEQFF
>TRBV27|TRBJ2-7|TRBD2|NA
TGTGCCAGCAGTGCGGGACTAGCGGGAGGAATTATCTACGAGCAGTACTTC
CASSAGLAGGIIYEQYF
>TRBV27|TRBJ2-3|TRBD2|NA
TGTGCCAGCTTGTCACTAGCGGAGATCACAGATACGCAGTATTTT
CASLSLAEITDTQYF
>TRBV9|TRBJ2-1|TRBD2|once
TGTGCCAGCAGCGTAGGTGCGGGAGTAAATGAGCAGTTCTTC
CASSVGAGVNEQFF
>TRBV4-3|TRBJ2-7|NA|once
TGCGCCAGCAGCCAAGGGCGCGGCGGCACCTACGAGCAGTACTTC
CASSQGRGGTYEQYF
>TRBV6-5|TRBJ1-1|NA|few
TGTGCCAGCAGTTACTCCAGCGACACTGAAGCTTTCTTT
CASSYSSDTEAFF
>TRBV10-1|TRBJ2-1|NA|once
TGCGCCAGCAGTGATGACGGTAACTCCTACAATGAGCAGTTCTTC
CASSDDGNSYNEQFF
>TRBV4-1|TRBJ2-7|NA|few
TGCGCCAGCAGCCAAGTTGGCAACTCCTACGAGCAGTACTTC
CASSQVGNSYEQYF
>TRBV5-6|TRBJ1-1|NA|NA
TGTGCCAGCAGCTTCGGGGCCACTGAAGCTTTCTTT
CASSFGATEAFF
>TRBV9|TRBJ2-1|TRBD2|once
TGTGCCAGCAGCCTCCACGGGAGGTCCCCCAATGAGCAGTTCTTC
CASSLHGRSPNEQFF
>TRBV24-1|TRBJ2-3|NA|NA
TGTGCCACCAGTGATTTGCCTTCGGGTCAAGATACGCAGTATTTT
CATSDLPSGQDTQYF
>TRBV4-1|TRBJ2-1|NA|NA
TGCGCCAGCAGCCAACTCAACTTTCTTAATGAGCAGTTCTTC
CASSQLNFLNEQFF
>TRBV7-9|TRBJ1-2|NA|NA
TGTGCCAGCAGCTCCTCTTTTACGAGCGGTGGCTACACCTTC
CASSSSFTSGGYTF
>TRBV9|TRBJ1-1|NA|NA
TGTGCCAGCAGCCCCATGGAGCGGGGGTTCACTGAAGCTTTCTTT
CASSPMERGFTEAFF
>TRBV4-3|TRBJ2-3|TRBD1|NA
TGCGCCAGCAGCCGGATGACAGGGGTTAGCACAGATACGCAGTATTTT
CASSRMTGVSTDTQYF
>TRBV7-3|TRBJ2-5|NA|once
TGTGCCAGCAGCTTAACAGGACAGCCTCAAGAGACCCAGTACTTC
CASSLTGQPQETQYF
>TRBV7-9|TRBJ2-3|NA|NA
TGTGCCAGCAGCAAAAAGGGAGTGAGCACAGATACGCAGTATTTT
CASSKKGVSTDTQYF
>TRBV27|TRBJ2-3|NA|NA
TGTGCCAGCAGTCCTCTCGGCACAGATACGCAGTATTTT
CASSPLGTDTQYF
>TRBV27|TRBJ2-1|TRBD2|NA
TGTGCCAGCACTTCCATCGGGACTAGCGCTTACAATGAGCAGTTCTTC
CASTSIGTSAYNEQFF
>TRBV27|TRBJ2-7|TRBD1|NA
TGTGCCAGCAGTTTGGTCCTGACAGGGGGGCCCTACGAGCAGTACTTC
CASSLVLTGGPYEQYF
>TRBV7-9|TRBJ2-3|NA|NA
TGTGCCAGCATCGAGACAGATACGCAGTATTTT
CASIETDTQYF
>TRBV11-3|TRBJ2-1|NA|NA
TGTGCCAGCAGCTTGGAGACCGGCGCCACCAATGAGCAGTTCTTC
CASSLETGATNEQFF
>TRBV4-3|TRBJ2-7|TRBD2|NA
TGCGCCAGCAGCCAAGACCCAGCGGGAGTAAACGAGCAGTACTTC
CASSQDPAGVNEQYF
>TRBV7-9|TRBJ2-3|TRBD2|NA
TGTGCCAGCAGCTTACCTGGGGGAGCGGGAGTGATGGCAGATACGCAGTATTTT
CASSLPGGAGVMADTQYF
>TRBV13|TRBJ2-3|NA|NA
TGTGCCAGCAGCTCCCTTAACCGTCCGCAGTATTTT
CASSSLNRPQYF
>TRBV6-5|TRBJ2-7|TRBD2|NA
TGTGCCAGCAGTTACTCTCCCCGACTAGCGGGAGTGGTCGAGCAGTACTTC
CASSYSPRLAGVVEQYF